The 13 T cell receptor beta chains below were found in one sample sequenced in a study of cytomegalovirus exposure and HLA in healthy donors. It was with 60 Vbeta and 13 Jbeta primers that the PCR ran. Generated by immunoSEQ multiplex PCR, the TCRdb table keeps only in-frame clones and is missing some. The sample consists of some 190,000 clones, over 80% of them appearing once. Input material: PBMCs. Every receptor here comes from a girl aged 5-17 years in good health and CMV-seropositive.

V usage is TRBV30 and J usage is TRBJ1-5; 7 nucleotides match TRBD1. From germline, CDR1 is GTSNPN and CDR2 SVGIG (reference sequence). The CDR3 is made up of 14 amino acids. V dropped 1 base and J dropped 3; count of bases not matched to a gene: 3. In DNA, the CDR3 is TGTGCCTGGAGTGCAGGACAGGCCAATCAGCCCCAGCATTTT. This translates into CAWSAGQANQPQHF. The entire variable domain, with the rest obtained from reference TRBV30 and TRBJ1-5, is as follows: SQTIHQWPATLVQPVGSPLSLECTVEGTSNPNLYWYRQAAGRGLQLLFYSVGIGQISSEVPQNLSASRPQDRQFILSSKKLLLSDSGFYLCAWSAGQANQPQHFGDGTRLSIL.

The chain couples TRBV19 to TRBJ1-4; no clear D gene. The CDR3 is 13 residues long. Looked up from germline, CDR1 is LNHDA and CDR2 is SQIVND (reference sequence). The V end lost 5 bases, the J end lost 6 bases, and 10 bases lay between the germline ends. The CDR3 reads CASSARFDEKLFF. In nucleotides, the CDR3 is TGTGCCAGTAGTGCGCGTTTCGATGAAAAACTGTTTTTT.

In its sample, this clone was seen a few times. This chain connects TRBV5-1 to TRBJ2-1, with TRBD2 matching over 8 bases. The CDR3 runs to 18 residues. V shed 0 bases and J 0 bases; nucleotides not matched to a gene: 8. Germline V gene sequence: CDR1 SGHRS, CDR2 YFSETQ. The CDR3 protein is CASSLAETSESSYNEQFF. CDR3 DNA sequence: TGCGCCAGCAGCTTGGCCGAGACTAGCGAGAGCTCCTACAATGAGCAGTTCTTC.

V and J are TRBV18 and TRBJ1-3; 8 bases agree with TRBD1. Germline CDR1 is KGHSH and CDR2 is LQKENI. V lost 4 bases and J lost 3; bases outside the gene matches: 5. CDR3 length: 15 residues. The CDR3 here is CASSLGQGSGNTIYF. The CDR3 DNA sequence: TGTGCCAGCTCACTCGGACAGGGCAGTGGAAACACCATATATTTT.

The chain joins TRBV6-5 to TRBJ2-1, with 7 bases fitting TRBD2. CDR1 and CDR2 (germline): MNHEY, SVGAGI. CDR3 size: 15 residues. With V trimmed by 5 bases and J by 10 bases, 14 bases remained unmatched. CDR3 loop: CASSRGLSPYREQFF. The DNA of the CDR3 is TGTGCCAGCAGTCGGGGACTATCCCCTTATAGAGAGCAGTTCTTC.

The chain couples TRBV6-5 to TRBJ1-6, with a tentative D call TRBD1 (6 bases). V lost 5 bases and J 9 bases, leaving 14 bases between the germline ends. Germline V gene sequence: CDR1 MNHEY, CDR2 SVGAGI. The CDR3 has 14 amino acids. The CDR3: CASSPRDKISPLHF. The CDR3 DNA reads TGTGCCAGCAGTCCCCGGGACAAGATTTCACCCCTCCACTTT.

The rearrangement links TRBV7-2 to TRBJ1-6; D is uncertain. V was shortened by 5 bases and J by 5 bases, with 13 bases between the two germline ends. CDR1 SGHTA and CDR2 FQGNSA come from the germline V gene. The CDR3 runs 15 residues. The CDR3 DNA follows: TGTGCCAGCAGCCCCCACCGACTGAATAATTCACCCCTCCACTTT. Translated, it gives CASSPHRLNNSPLHF.

This clone occurred once. The CDR3 region is CASSPLGERETNYGYTF. The CDR3 DNA follows: TGTGCCAGCAGCCCGCTCGGGGAACGGGAGACTAACTATGGCTACACCTTC. This chain uses TRBV4-2 with TRBJ1-2; D remains ambiguous. Looked up from germline, CDR1 is LGHNA and CDR2 is YNFKEQ. This CDR3 spans 17 amino acids. The germline V and J ends were trimmed by 4 bases and 0 bases, with 18 bases remaining between them.

The gene calls are TRBV27 and TRBJ1-2; D may be TRBD1 (5 bases). Trimming shortened V by 5 bases and J by 3 bases, and 13 bases separated the two germline ends. The CDR3 totals 14 residues. Germline V gene sequence: CDR1 MNHEY, CDR2 SMNVEV (reference sequence). The CDR3 coding sequence is TGTGCCAGCAGTGCAGGGCAGGGATACTATGGCTACACCTTC. This sequence encodes CASSAGQGYYGYTF.

The chain carries TRBV30 and TRBJ2-5, with 10 bases matching TRBD2. CDR1 GTSNPN and CDR2 SVGIG come from the germline V gene (reference sequence). This CDR3 has 15 amino acids. V gave up 2 bases and J gave up 4 bases; unmatched junction bases: 7. The CDR3 coding sequence is TGTGCCTGGAGTTTAGCGGGGGGATTTCGAGAGACCCAGTACTTC. Translating gives CAWSLAGGFRETQYF.

The chain joins TRBV18 to TRBJ2-7, with 7 positions matching TRBD2. The germline CDR1 and CDR2 sequences are KGHSH and LQKENI. J gave up 9 bases and V 3 bases, and 11 bases lay outside the gene matches. CDR3 length equals 14 residues. The CDR3 nucleotides read TGTGCCAGCTCACCCCAGAACCCACAGCGGGGGCAGTACTTC. Amino acids: CASSPQNPQRGQYF.

The chain joins TRBV15 to TRBJ2-1; D possibly corresponds to TRBD2 (5 bases). Trimming cost V 0 bases and J 6 bases, with 15 bases left between them. This CDR3 is built from 16 residues. Germline-derived CDR1 and CDR2 are LNHNV and YYDKDF (reference sequence). The CDR3 is CATSRDPVRGINEQFF. The DNA for the CDR3 is TGTGCCACCAGCAGAGATCCCGTCCGGGGTATCAATGAGCAGTTCTTC. The full variable domain, with the rest looked up from reference TRBV15 and TRBJ2-1, is DAMVIQNPRYQVTQFGKPVTLSCSQTLNHNVMYWYQQKSSQAPKLLFHYYDKDFNNEADTPDNFQSRRPNTSFCFLDIRSPGLGDTAMYLCATSRDPVRGINEQFFGPGTRLTVL.

This chain joins TRBV10-3 and TRBJ2-7; D uncertain. The CDR3 is 11 amino acids. Trimming took off 3 bases at V and 3 bases at J, with 3 bases between the two ends. CDR1 and CDR2 from the germline V gene are ENHRY and SYGVKD. The CDR3 region has the DNA TGTGCCATCAGTGACCTCTACGAGCAGTACTTC. It specifies CAISDLYEQYF.